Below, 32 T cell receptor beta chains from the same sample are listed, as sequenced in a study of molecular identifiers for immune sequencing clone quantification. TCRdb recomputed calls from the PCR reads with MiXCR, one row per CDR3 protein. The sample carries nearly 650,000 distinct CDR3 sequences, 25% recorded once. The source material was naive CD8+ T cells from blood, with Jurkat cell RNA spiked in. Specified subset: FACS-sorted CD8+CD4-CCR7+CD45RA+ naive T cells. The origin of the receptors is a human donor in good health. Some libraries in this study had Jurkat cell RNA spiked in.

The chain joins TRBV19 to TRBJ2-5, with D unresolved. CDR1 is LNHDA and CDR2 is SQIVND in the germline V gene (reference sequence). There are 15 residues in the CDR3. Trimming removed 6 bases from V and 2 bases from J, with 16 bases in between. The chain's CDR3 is CASSASLLHQETQYF. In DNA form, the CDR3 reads TGTGCCAGTAGCGCATCGTTACTACATCAAGAGACCCAGTACTTC.

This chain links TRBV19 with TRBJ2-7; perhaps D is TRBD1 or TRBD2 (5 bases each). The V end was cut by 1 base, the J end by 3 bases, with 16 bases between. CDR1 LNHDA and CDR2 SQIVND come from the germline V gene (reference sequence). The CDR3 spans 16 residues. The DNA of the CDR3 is TGTGCCAGTAGTATAGTGTTGGGGACCCCAATCTACGAGCAGTACTTC. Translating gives CASSIVLGTPIYEQYF.

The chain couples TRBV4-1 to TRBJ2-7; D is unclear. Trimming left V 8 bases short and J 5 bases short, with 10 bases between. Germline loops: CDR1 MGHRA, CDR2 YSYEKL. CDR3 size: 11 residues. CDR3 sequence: CASGPQDEQYF. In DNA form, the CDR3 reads TGCGCCAGCGGACCCCAAGACGAGCAGTACTTC.

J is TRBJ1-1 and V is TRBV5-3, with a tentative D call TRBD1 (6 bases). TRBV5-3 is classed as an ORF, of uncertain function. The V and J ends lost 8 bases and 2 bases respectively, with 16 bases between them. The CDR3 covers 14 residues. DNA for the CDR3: TGTGCCAGCAACAGACAGGAAATAAACACTGAAGCTTTCTTT. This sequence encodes CASNRQEINTEAFF.

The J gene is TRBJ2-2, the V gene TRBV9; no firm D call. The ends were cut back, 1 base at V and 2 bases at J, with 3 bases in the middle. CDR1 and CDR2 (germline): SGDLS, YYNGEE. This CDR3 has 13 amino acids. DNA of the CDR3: TGTGCCAGCAGCGTAATTAACACCGGGGAGCTGTTTTTT. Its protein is CASSVINTGELFF.

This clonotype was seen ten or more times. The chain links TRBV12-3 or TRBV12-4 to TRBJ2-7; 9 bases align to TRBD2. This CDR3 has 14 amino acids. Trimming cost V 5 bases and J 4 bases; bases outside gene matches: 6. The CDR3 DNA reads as TGTGCCAGCAGTAATTCGCGGGAGGGGTACGAGCAGTACTTC. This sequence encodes CASSNSREGYEQYF.

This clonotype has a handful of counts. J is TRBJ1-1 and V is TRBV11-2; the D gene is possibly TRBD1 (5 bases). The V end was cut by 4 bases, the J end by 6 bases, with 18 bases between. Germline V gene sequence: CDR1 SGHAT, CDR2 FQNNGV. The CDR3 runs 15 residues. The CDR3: CASSSAGSWDAEAFF. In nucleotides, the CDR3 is TGTGCCAGCAGCTCTGCCGGGTCCTGGGACGCTGAAGCTTTCTTT.

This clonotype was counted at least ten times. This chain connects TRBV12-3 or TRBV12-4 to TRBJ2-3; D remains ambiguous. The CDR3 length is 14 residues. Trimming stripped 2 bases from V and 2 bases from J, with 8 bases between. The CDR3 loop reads CASSLYSYTDTQYF. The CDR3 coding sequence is TGTGCCAGCAGTTTATACAGTTACACAGATACGCAGTATTTT.

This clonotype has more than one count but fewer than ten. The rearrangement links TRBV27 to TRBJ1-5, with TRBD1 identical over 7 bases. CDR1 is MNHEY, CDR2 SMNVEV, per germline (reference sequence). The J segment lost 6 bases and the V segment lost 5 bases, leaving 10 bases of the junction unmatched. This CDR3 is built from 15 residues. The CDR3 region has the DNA TGTGCCAGCAGTCCGCTCGGAGGGGGCGGTCAGCCCCAGCATTTT. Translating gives CASSPLGGGGQPQHF.

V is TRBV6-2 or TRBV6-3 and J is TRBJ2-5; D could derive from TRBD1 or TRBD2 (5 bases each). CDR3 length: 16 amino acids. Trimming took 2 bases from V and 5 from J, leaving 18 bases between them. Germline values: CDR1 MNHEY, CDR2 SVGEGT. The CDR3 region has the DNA TGTGCCAGCAGTTACCCCGTAGGGGACGGGAAGGAGACCCAGTACTTC. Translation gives CASSYPVGDGKETQYF.

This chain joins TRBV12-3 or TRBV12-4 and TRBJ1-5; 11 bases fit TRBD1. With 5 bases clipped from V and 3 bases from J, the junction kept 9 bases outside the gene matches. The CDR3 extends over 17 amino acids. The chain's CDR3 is CASSRGGTGGPNQPQHF. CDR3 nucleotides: TGTGCCAGCAGTCGCGGTGGGACAGGGGGGCCCAATCAGCCCCAGCATTTT.

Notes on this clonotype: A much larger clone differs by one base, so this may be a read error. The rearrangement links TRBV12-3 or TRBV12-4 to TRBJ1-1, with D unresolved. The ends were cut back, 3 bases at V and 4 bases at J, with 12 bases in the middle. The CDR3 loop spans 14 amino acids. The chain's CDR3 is CASSFAVRSTEAFF. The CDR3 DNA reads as TGTGCCAGCAGTTTTGCGGTCAGGAGCACTGAAGCTTTCTTT.

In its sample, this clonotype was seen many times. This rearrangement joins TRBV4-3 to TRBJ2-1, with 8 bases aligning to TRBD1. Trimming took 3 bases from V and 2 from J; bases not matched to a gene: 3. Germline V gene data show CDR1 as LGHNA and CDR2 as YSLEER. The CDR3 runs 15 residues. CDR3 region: CASSQDRVPYNEQFF. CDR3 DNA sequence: TGCGCCAGCAGCCAGGACAGGGTTCCCTACAATGAGCAGTTCTTC.

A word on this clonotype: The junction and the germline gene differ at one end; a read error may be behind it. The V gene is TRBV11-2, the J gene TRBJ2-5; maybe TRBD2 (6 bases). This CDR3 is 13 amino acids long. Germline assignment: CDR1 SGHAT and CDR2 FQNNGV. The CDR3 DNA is TGTGCCAGCAGCGAGCGGGCCCGAGAGACCCAGTGCTTC. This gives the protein CASSERARETQCF. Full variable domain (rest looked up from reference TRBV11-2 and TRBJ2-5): EAGVAQSPRYKIIEKRQSVAFWCNPISGHATLYWYQQILGQGPKLLIQFQNNGVVDDSQLPKDRFSAERLKGVDSTLKIQPAKLEDSAVYLCASSERARETQCFGPGTRLLVL.

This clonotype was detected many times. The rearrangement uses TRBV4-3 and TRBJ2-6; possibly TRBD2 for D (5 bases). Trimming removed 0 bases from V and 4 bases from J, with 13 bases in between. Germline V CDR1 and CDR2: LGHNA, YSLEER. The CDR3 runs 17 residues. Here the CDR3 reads CASSQDRETAGANVLTF. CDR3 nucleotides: TGCGCCAGCAGCCAAGATCGGGAAACAGCCGGGGCCAACGTCCTGACTTTC.

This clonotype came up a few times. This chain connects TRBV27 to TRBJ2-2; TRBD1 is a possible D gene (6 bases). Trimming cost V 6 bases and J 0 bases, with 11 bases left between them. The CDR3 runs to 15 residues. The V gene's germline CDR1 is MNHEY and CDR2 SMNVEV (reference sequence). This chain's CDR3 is CASRGRGTNTGELFF. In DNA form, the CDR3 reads TGTGCCAGCAGGGGAAGGGGGACGAACACCGGGGAGCTGTTTTTT.

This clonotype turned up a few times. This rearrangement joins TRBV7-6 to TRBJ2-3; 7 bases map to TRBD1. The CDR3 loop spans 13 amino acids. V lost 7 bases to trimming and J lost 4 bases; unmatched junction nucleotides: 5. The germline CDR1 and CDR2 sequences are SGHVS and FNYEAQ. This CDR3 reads CASNSGGADTQYF. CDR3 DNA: TGTGCCAGCAACTCAGGGGGAGCAGATACGCAGTATTTT.

CDR3 nucleotides: TGCAGTGCTAGTAAACCCTGGCAGGGGGCCTACGAGCAGTACTTC. It yields the protein CSASKPWQGAYEQYF. The chain couples TRBV20-1 to TRBJ2-7, with TRBD1 identical over 7 bases. This CDR3 has 15 amino acids. In germline, CDR1 is DFQATT, CDR2 SNEGSKA (reference sequence). The ends lost 3 bases at V and 2 bases at J; junction bases unmatched: 10.

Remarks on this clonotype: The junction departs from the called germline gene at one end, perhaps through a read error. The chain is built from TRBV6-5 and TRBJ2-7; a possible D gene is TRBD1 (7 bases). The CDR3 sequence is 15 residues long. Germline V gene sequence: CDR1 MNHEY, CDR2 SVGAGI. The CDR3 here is CAGSYGVQGGHERYF. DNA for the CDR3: TGTGCCGGCAGTTATGGGGTCCAGGGGGGCCACGAGCGGTACTTC.

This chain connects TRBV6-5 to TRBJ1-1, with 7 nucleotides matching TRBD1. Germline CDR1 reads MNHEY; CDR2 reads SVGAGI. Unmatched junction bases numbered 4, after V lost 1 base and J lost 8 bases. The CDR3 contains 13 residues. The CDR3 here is CASSYLTGEEAFF. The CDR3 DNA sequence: TGTGCCAGCAGTTACTTAACAGGGGAAGAAGCTTTCTTT.

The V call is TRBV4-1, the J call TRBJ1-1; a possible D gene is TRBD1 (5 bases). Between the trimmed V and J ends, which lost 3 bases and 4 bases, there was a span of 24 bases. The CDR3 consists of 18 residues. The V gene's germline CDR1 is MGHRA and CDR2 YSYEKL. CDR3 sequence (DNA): TGCGCCAGCAGCCAGGGAGACAGTCAAACCCTTATGAGCACTGAAGCTTTCTTT. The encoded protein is CASSQGDSQTLMSTEAFF.

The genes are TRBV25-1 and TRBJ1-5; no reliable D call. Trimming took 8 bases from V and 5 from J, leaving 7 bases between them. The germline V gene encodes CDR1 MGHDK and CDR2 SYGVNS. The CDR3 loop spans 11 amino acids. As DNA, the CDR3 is TGTGCCAGCGGGTTCGATCAGCCCCAGCATTTT. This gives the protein CASGFDQPQHF.

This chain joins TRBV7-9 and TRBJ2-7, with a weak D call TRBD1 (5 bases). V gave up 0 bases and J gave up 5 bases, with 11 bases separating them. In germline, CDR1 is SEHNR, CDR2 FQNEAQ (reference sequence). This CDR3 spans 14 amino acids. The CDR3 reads CASSLAGVGDEQYF. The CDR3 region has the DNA TGTGCCAGCAGCTTAGCAGGGGTAGGTGACGAGCAGTACTTC.

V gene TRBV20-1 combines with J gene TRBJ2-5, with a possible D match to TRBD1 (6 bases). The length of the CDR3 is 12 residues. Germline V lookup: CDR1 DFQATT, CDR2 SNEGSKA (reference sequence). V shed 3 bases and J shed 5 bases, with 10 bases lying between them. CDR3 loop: CSASSGDETQYF. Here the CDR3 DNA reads TGCAGTGCTAGTTCAGGGGATGAGACCCAGTACTTC.

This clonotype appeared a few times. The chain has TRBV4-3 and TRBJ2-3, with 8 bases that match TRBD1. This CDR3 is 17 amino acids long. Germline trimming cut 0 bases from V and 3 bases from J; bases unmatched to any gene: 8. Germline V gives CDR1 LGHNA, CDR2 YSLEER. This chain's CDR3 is CASSQDGAGQGTDTQYF. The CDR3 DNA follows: TGCGCCAGCAGCCAAGACGGGGCAGGACAGGGTACAGATACGCAGTATTTT.

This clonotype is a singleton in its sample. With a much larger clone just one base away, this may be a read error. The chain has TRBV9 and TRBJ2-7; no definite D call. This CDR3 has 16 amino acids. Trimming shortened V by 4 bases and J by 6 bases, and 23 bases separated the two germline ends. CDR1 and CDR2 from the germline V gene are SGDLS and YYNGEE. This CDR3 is CASSPSEEIPLAEQYF. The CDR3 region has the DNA TGTGCCAGCAGCCCGAGTGAGGAGATACCTCTTGCCGAGCAGTACTTC.

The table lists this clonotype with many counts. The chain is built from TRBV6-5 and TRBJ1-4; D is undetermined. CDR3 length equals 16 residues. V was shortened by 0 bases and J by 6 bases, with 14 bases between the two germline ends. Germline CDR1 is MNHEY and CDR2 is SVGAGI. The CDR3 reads CASSYSPPYRYEKLFF. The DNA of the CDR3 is TGTGCCAGCAGTTACTCGCCGCCATATCGGTATGAAAAACTGTTTTTT.

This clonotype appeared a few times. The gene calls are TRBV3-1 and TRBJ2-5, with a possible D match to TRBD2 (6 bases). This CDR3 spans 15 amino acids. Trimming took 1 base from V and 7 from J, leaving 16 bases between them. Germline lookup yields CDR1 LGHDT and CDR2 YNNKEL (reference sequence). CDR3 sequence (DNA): TGTGCCAGCAGCCAAGTATTGCCTAGCGTCGGGACCCAGTACTTC. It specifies CASSQVLPSVGTQYF.

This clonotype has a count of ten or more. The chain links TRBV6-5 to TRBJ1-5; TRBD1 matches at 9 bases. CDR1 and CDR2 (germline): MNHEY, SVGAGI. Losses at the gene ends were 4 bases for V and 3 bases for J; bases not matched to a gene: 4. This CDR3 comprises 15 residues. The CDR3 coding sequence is TGTGCCAGCAGTTTAGGGACAGGGACCAATCAGCCCCAGCATTTT. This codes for CASSLGTGTNQPQHF.

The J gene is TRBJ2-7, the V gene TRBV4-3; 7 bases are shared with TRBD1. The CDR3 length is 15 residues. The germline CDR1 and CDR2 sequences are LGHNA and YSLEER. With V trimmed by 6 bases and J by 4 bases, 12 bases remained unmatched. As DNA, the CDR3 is TGCGCCAGCAGGCTAGACAGGGACCTTGTGTACGAGCAGTACTTC. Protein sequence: CASRLDRDLVYEQYF.

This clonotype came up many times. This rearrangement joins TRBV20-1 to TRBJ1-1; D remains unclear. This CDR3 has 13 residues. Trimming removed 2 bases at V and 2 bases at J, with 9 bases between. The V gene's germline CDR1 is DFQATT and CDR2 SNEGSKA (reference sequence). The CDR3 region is CSARIRGNTEAFF. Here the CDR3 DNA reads TGCAGTGCTAGAATTAGAGGCAACACTGAAGCTTTCTTT.

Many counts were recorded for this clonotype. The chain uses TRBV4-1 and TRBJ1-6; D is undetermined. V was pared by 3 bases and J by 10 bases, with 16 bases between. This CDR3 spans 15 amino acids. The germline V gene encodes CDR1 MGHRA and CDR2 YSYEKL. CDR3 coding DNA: TGCGCCAGCAGCCAGTCCACGGCAAATATGTCACCCCTCCACTTT. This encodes CASSQSTANMSPLHF.